This record concerns one T cell receptor beta chain sequence. Its cognate antigen is unknown. The data were produced by immunoSEQ multiplex PCR, yet TCRdb's version contains in-frame clones alone and is incomplete. The sample has some 110,000 clones, approximately 90% seen once. The data originate from a study of graft-versus-host responses after intestinal transplantation. Overall study context: Multivisceral, liver-intestinal, or isolated intestinal transplants were received by the recipients. The whole recipient group had anti-thymocyte globulin induction followed by tacrolimus and steroids for roughly three years.

Study-level points and caveats: GvH clones detected in recipient marrow included some appearing first in ileum or blood.

Trimming stripped 5 bases from V and 5 bases from J, with 12 bases between. The length of the CDR3 is 13 residues. Germline loops: CDR1 SGHVS, CDR2 FQNEAQ. The specimen was unstimulated CD4+ T cells sorted from spleen or lymph node cells, collected before intestinal transplant. The genes are TRBV7-8 and TRBJ1-2, with D uncertain. The clonotype originates from a human donor who received an intestinal transplant. CDR3 DNA: TGTGCCAGCAGCCTTGCAGGAGGATATGGCTACACCTTC. Protein sequence: CASSLAGGYGYTF.